This T cell receptor (beta chain) was obtained from a study of shared clonotypes between healthy human individuals. General study findings and limits: The sole specimen, blood, was sampled, and tissue repertoires likely differ.

Assay: immunoSEQ multiplex PCR; the TCRdb copy retains only in-frame clones and omits some. Of approximately 2.4 million clones detected, around 95% appear once; the ten largest clones hold around 0.13%. This CDR3 is built from 13 residues. Germline V CDR1 and CDR2: KGHSH, LQKENI. The V end was cut by 4 bases, the J end by 5 bases, with 11 bases between. A word on this clone: Its antigen remains unknown. Distinct nucleotide sequences in the sample also encode this CDR3.

The sequenced sample consisted of naive CD4+ T cells sorted from blood. As for subset: CD45RA+ positively selected. The receptor was derived from a man aged 18 to 30 in good health. V usage is TRBV18 and J usage is TRBJ1-1; tentative D call: TRBD1 (6 bases). The CDR3 loop is CASSLVQGTEAFF. Here the CDR3 DNA reads TGTGCCAGCTCACTGGTGCAGGGGACTGAAGCTTTCTTT.